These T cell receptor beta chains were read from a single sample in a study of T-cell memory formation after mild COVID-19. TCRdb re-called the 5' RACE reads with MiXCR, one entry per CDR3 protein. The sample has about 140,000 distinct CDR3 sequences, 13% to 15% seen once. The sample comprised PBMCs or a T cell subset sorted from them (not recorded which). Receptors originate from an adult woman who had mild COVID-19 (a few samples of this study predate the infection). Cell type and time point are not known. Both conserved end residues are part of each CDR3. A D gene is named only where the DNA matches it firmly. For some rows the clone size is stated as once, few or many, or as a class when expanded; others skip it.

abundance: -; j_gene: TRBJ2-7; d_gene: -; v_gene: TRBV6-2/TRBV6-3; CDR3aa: CASSYSRPKDYEQYF; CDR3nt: TGTGCCAGCAGTTACTCTCGGCCTAAGGATTACGAGCAGTACTTC
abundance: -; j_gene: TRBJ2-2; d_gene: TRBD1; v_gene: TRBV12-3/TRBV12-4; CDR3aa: CASSLTGVTGELFF; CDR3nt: TGTGCCAGCAGTTTGACAGGGGTTACCGGGGAGCTGTTTTTT
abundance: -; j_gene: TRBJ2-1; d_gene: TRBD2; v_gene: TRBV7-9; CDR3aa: CASSLAAPSGVSGNEQFF; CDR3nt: TGTGCCAGCAGCTTAGCGGCCCCTAGCGGGGTCAGCGGGAATGAGCAGTTCTTC
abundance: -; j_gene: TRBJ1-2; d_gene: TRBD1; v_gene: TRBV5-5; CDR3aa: CASSQETGNYGYTF; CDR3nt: TGTGCCAGCAGCCAAGAGACAGGGAACTATGGCTACACCTTC
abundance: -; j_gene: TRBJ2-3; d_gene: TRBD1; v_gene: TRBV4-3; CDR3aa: CASSPLPGQLTDTQYF; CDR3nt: TGCGCCAGCAGCCCCCTCCCGGGACAGCTCACAGATACGCAGTATTTT
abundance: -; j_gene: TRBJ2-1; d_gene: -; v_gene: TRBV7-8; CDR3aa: CASSLYGLPSSYNEQFF; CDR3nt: TGTGCCAGCAGCTTGTACGGACTGCCGAGCTCCTACAATGAGCAGTTCTTC
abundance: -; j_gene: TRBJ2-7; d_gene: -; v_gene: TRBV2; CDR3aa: CASSEAVANSYEQYF; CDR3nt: TGTGCCAGCAGTGAAGCGGTCGCCAACTCCTACGAGCAGTACTTC
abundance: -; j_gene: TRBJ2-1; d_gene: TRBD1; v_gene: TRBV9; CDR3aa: CASSVPRTGDNNEQFF; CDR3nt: TGTGCCAGCAGCGTACCAAGGACAGGGGATAACAATGAGCAGTTCTTC
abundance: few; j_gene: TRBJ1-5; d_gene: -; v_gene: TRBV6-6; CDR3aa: CASSYSNPGNQPQHF; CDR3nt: TGTGCCAGCAGTTACTCGAATCCTGGCAATCAGCCCCAGCATTTT
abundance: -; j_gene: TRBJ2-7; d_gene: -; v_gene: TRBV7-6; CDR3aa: CASSSSGRESYEQYF; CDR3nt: TGTGCCAGCAGCTCGTCGGGCAGGGAAAGCTACGAGCAGTACTTC
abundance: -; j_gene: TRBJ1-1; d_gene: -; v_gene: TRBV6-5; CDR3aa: CASSAWLNTEAFF; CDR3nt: TGTGCCAGCAGTGCTTGGTTGAACACTGAAGCTTTCTTT
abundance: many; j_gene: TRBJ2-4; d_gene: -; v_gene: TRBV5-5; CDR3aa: CASSLVPGGDIQYF; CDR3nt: TGTGCCAGCAGCTTGGTCCCAGGGGGGGACATTCAGTACTTC
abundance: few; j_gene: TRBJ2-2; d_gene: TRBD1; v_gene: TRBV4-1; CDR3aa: CASSQAGTALGGELFF; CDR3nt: TGCGCCAGCAGCCAAGCTGGGACAGCACTGGGCGGGGAGCTGTTTTTT
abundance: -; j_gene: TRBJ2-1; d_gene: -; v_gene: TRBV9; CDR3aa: CASSVDGESSYNEQFF; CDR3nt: TGTGCCAGCAGCGTAGACGGGGAGAGCTCCTACAATGAGCAGTTCTTC
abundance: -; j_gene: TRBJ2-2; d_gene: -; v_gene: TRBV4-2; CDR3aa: CASSQSVAGQITGELFF; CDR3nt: TGTGCCAGCAGCCAAAGCGTAGCGGGACAGATCACCGGGGAGCTGTTTTTT
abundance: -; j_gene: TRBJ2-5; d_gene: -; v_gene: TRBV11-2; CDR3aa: CASSKEGTQYF; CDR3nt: TGTGCCAGCAGCAAAGAGGGGACCCAGTACTTC
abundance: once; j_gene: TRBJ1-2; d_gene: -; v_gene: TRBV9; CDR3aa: CASSAHSVYGYTF; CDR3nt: TGTGCCAGCAGCGCCCATTCGGTCTATGGCTACACCTTC
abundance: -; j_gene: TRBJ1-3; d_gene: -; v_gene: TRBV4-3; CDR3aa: CASSQYGNVGSGNTIYF; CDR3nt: TGCGCCAGCAGCCAATATGGGAACGTAGGCTCTGGAAACACCATATATTTT
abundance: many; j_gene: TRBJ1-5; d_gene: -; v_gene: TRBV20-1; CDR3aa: CSASEVRYSNQPQHF; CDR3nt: TGCAGTGCTAGCGAAGTGCGGTATAGCAATCAGCCCCAGCATTTT
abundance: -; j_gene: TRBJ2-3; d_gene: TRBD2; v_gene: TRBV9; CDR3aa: CASNIASGASDTQYF; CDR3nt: TGTGCCAGTAATATTGCTAGCGGAGCCTCAGATACGCAGTATTTT
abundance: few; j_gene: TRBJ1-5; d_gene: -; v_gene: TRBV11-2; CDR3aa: CASSAGDQPQHF; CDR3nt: TGTGCCAGCAGCGCCGGAGATCAGCCCCAGCATTTT
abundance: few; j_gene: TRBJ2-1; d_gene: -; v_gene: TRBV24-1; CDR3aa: CATSDFGGEDEQFF; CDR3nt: TGTGCCACCAGTGATTTCGGGGGAGAAGATGAGCAGTTCTTC
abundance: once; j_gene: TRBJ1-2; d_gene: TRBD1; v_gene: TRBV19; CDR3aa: CASSIGGTALYGYTF; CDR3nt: TGTGCCAGTAGTATCGGAGGGACAGCTCTCTATGGCTACACCTTC
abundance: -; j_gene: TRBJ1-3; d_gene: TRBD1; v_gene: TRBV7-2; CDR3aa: CASSLVAGQGAYLSGNTIYF; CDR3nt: TGTGCCAGCAGCCTGGTAGCGGGACAGGGGGCCTACCTCTCTGGAAACACCATATATTTT
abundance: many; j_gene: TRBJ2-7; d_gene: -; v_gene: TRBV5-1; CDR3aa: CASSLGTSSYEQYF; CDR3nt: TGTGCCAGCAGCTTGGGGACTTCCTCCTACGAGCAGTACTTC
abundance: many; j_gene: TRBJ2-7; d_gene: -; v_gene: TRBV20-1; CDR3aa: CSAKRGEESYEQYF; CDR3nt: TGCAGTGCTAAGAGGGGGGAGGAGAGCTACGAGCAGTACTTC
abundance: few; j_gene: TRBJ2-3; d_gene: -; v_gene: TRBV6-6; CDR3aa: CATLSDTQYF; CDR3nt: TGTGCCACTTTGTCCGATACGCAGTATTTT
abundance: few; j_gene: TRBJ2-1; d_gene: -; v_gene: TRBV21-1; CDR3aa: CASSKLADRAAYNEQFF; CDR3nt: TGTGCCAGCAGCAAACTGGCGGACAGGGCAGCGTACAATGAGCAGTTCTTC